These T cell receptor beta chains were read from a single sample in a study of CD4 T cells in relation to SARS-CoV-2 and coronaviruses. Repertoires were generated with immunoSEQ multiplex PCR, while TCRdb's copy carries only in-frame clones and drops some. The sample has more than 9,000 clones; roughly 84% are singletons. These receptors' targets are unknown. The sequenced sample was CD4+ T cells from PBMCs, cultured in vitro. Receptors were obtained from a human donor in good health. Each CDR3 is given with its conserved first and last residue. A D gene is named only where the DNA matches it firmly. The size entry is marked missing in some rows and otherwise reads once, few, many or a size class.

V	size	D	J	CDR3	DNA
TRBV7-2	once	-	TRBJ2-1	CASSFSVSSYNEQFF	TGTGCCAGCAGCTTCTCAGTGAGTTCCTACAATGAGCAGTTCTTC
TRBV29-1	-	-	TRBJ1-1	CSVGRGEGTEAFF	TGCAGCGTTGGTAGGGGCGAGGGTACTGAAGCTTTCTTT
TRBV9	-	TRBD2	TRBJ2-1	CASSVGVAGGPSIGEQFF	TGTGCCAGCAGCGTAGGGGTAGCGGGGGGGCCATCGATAGGTGAGCAGTTCTTC
TRBV9	-	TRBD2	TRBJ2-1	CASSPQTSGNSYNEQFF	TGTGCCAGCAGCCCCCAGACTAGCGGGAACTCCTACAATGAGCAGTTCTTC
TRBV4-1	few	-	TRBJ2-3	CASSLRQASTDTQYF	TGCGCCAGCAGCCTTAGACAGGCTAGCACAGATACGCAGTATTTT
TRBV3-1/TRBV3-2	-	TRBD2	TRBJ2-2	CASSQSPGLNTGELFF	TGTGCCAGCAGCCAATCCCCGGGACTAAACACCGGGGAGCTGTTTTTT
TRBV29-1	-	TRBD1	TRBJ2-7	CSVRDRGYEQYF	TGCAGCGTCCGGGACAGGGGCTACGAGCAGTACTTC
TRBV11-2	-	-	TRBJ2-3	CASSLVTTGIPDTQYF	TGTGCCAGCAGCTTAGTAACTACCGGAATTCCAGATACGCAGTATTTT
TRBV11-3	-	TRBD2	TRBJ2-5	CASSPGLAGDQETQYF	TGTGCCAGCAGCCCGGGACTAGCGGGCGACCAAGAGACCCAGTACTTC
TRBV2	few	-	TRBJ1-2	CASSSGTSYGYTF	TGTGCCAGCAGTTCCGGGACAAGTTATGGCTACACCTTC
TRBV19	-	-	TRBJ2-7	CASSPLQSSYEQYF	TGTGCCAGTAGTCCCCTACAGAGCTCCTACGAGCAGTACTTC
TRBV19	-	TRBD1	TRBJ2-7	CASSPWTGGNYEQYF	TGTGCCAGTAGTCCCTGGACAGGGGGAAACTACGAGCAGTACTTC
TRBV5-1	-	-	TRBJ1-5	CASSLEPSNQPQHF	TGCGCCAGCAGCTTGGAGCCTAGCAATCAGCCCCAGCATTTT
TRBV21-1	-	-	TRBJ1-4	CASSKVDQGEKLFF	TGTGCCAGCAGCAAAGTGGACCAGGGCGAAAAACTGTTTTTT
TRBV5-5	few	-	TRBJ1-6	CASSLFPGDNSPLHF	TGTGCCAGCAGCTTGTTTCCCGGGGATAATTCACCCCTCCACTTT
TRBV27	-	-	TRBJ1-1	CASSKGHSNTEAFF	TGTGCCAGCAGTAAGGGACACTCGAACACTGAAGCTTTCTTT
TRBV5-1	-	TRBD1	TRBJ1-2	CASSLDRAAYGYTF	TGCGCCAGCAGCCTGGACAGGGCGGCCTATGGCTACACCTTC
TRBV12-3/TRBV12-4	-	-	TRBJ2-7	CASSFALLEQYF	TGTGCCAGCAGTTTTGCCCTCTTGGAGCAGTACTTC
TRBV7-8	-	-	TRBJ2-1	CASRPPGFGNEQFF	TGTGCCAGCAGACCCCCGGGGTTTGGCAATGAGCAGTTCTTC
TRBV27	-	TRBD2	TRBJ2-2	CASSLLSSGSEAGELFF	TGTGCCAGCAGTTTATTATCCAGCGGGAGTGAAGCCGGGGAGCTGTTTTTT
TRBV6-1	-	-	TRBJ1-2	CASSEPGNNYGYTF	TGTGCCAGCAGTGAGCCAGGGAATAACTATGGCTACACCTTC
TRBV29-1	-	TRBD1	TRBJ2-7	CSVPSSGTGTEQYF	TGCAGCGTTCCCTCCTCCGGGACAGGGACCGAGCAGTACTTC
TRBV2	-	TRBD2	TRBJ2-3	CASSEAPSGTGTDTQYF	TGTGCCAGCAGTGAAGCGCCTAGCGGGACAGGCACAGATACGCAGTATTTT
TRBV4-1	-	-	TRBJ1-4	CASSQGQPLREKLFF	TGCGCCAGCAGCCAAGGACAGCCCTTGAGGGAAAAACTGTTTTTT
TRBV7-2	-	-	TRBJ2-1	CASSARGTSSSYNEQFF	TGTGCCAGCAGCGCCCGTGGGACTTCCAGCTCCTACAATGAGCAGTTCTTC
TRBV6-5	once	-	TRBJ2-3	CASSSEGTDDNTQYF	TGTGCCAGCAGTTCCGAAGGGACGGACGACAATACGCAGTATTTT
TRBV3-1/TRBV3-2	-	-	TRBJ2-2	CASSPNFTGELFF	TGTGCCAGCAGCCCCAACTTCACCGGGGAGCTGTTTTTT
TRBV7-2	once	-	TRBJ2-7	CASSPRLPPYEQYF	TGTGCCAGCAGCCCCCGTCTTCCCCCCTACGAGCAGTACTTC
TRBV4-2	once	TRBD1	TRBJ2-7	CASSQLDRDPSYEQYF	TGTGCCAGCAGCCAATTAGACAGGGACCCCTCCTACGAGCAGTACTTC
TRBV7-9	-	TRBD2	TRBJ2-7	CASSLAQASGPYEQYF	TGTGCCAGCAGCTTAGCGCAGGCTAGCGGACCCTACGAGCAGTACTTC
TRBV2	-	TRBD1	TRBJ2-4	CASRDRLAKNIQYF	TGTGCCAGTAGGGACAGACTAGCCAAAAACATTCAGTACTTC
TRBV6-4	-	TRBD2	TRBJ2-1	CASSDGTSGHNEQFF	TGTGCCAGCAGTGACGGGACTAGCGGGCACAATGAGCAGTTCTTC
TRBV5-1	-	-	TRBJ2-2	CASSLGGEVIGELFF	TGCGCCAGCAGCTTGGGCGGGGAAGTTATCGGGGAGCTGTTTTTT
TRBV24-1	once	TRBD1	TRBJ2-7	CATSDSGTGENEQYF	TGTGCCACCAGTGACTCCGGGACAGGGGAGAACGAGCAGTACTTC
TRBV5-1	few	TRBD1	TRBJ2-2	CASSIQGGTGELFF	TGCGCCAGCAGCATACAGGGGGGAACCGGGGAGCTGTTTTTT
TRBV5-1	-	TRBD2	TRBJ2-2	CASSLGLAGEGELFF	TGCGCCAGCAGCTTGGGACTAGCGGGAGAGGGGGAGCTGTTTTTT
TRBV6-6	-	-	TRBJ2-6	CASIDRPSGANVLTF	TGTGCCAGCATCGATAGACCCTCTGGGGCCAACGTCCTGACTTTC
TRBV4-1	-	-	TRBJ2-4	CASSQDVETSAKNIQYF	TGCGCCAGCAGCCAAGATGTGGAGACAAGCGCCAAAAACATTCAGTACTTC
TRBV14	-	-	TRBJ1-3	CASSPSGSRRGNTIYF	TGTGCCAGCAGCCCGTCGGGGTCGCGAAGAGGAAACACCATATATTTT
TRBV3-1/TRBV3-2	-	-	TRBJ1-2	CASSRGEFGYTF	TGTGCCAGCAGTCGGGGCGAGTTTGGCTACACCTTC
TRBV4-1	-	TRBD2	TRBJ2-5	CASSQELAGGSKETQYF	TGCGCCAGCAGCCAAGAACTAGCGGGGGGTTCGAAAGAGACCCAGTACTTC
TRBV2	-	-	TRBJ2-7	CASSEDELRSEYEQYF	TGTGCCAGCAGTGAAGATGAATTGCGCTCTGAGTACGAGCAGTACTTC
TRBV7-2	once	-	TRBJ2-7	CASSLGWGAREQYF	TGTGCCAGCAGCTTAGGCTGGGGGGCCCGCGAGCAGTACTTC
TRBV5-8	-	-	TRBJ1-5	CASSLTPLDLLYSNQPQHF	TGTGCCAGCAGCTTAACTCCACTGGACCTACTCTATAGCAATCAGCCCCAGCATTTT
TRBV7-9	few	TRBD2	TRBJ2-1	CASSLGGSNEQFF	TGTGCCAGCAGCTTAGGCGGGAGTAATGAGCAGTTCTTC
TRBV7-9	-	-	TRBJ2-1	CASSLASSYNEQFF	TGTGCCAGCAGCTTAGCGAGCTCCTACAATGAGCAGTTCTTC
TRBV7-9	-	TRBD2	TRBJ2-3	CASSERLAGRTDTQYF	TGTGCCAGCAGCGAAAGACTAGCGGGTCGCACAGATACGCAGTATTTT